This T cell receptor beta chain stems from a study of blood T cell repertoires in COVID-19. For the study at large: Researchers got acute and convalescent COVID-19 samples from the United States, Italy and Spain. From T cells, B-cell-depleted T cells, or PBMCs came the material, which was cDNA or gDNA.

The V gene's germline CDR1 is SGHDT and CDR2 YYEEEE. The CDR3 loop spans 15 amino acids. V lost 1 base and J 0 bases, leaving 8 bases between the germline ends. The table came from immunoSEQ multiplex PCR; TCRdb's copy has only in-frame clones and leaves some out. The data show more than 95,000 clones, with approximately 82% seen just once and 3.8% held by the top ten. The J gene is TRBJ2-1, the V gene TRBV5-6; D ambiguous. The source is a woman aged 45 to 65 with acute or convalescent COVID-19. The sample taken for sequencing was peripheral blood. CDR3 DNA sequence: TGTGCCAGCAGCTTGTGGTGGAGCTCCTACAATGAGCAGTTCTTC. Protein product: CASSLWWSSYNEQFF. The variable domain in full, completed from reference TRBV5-6 and TRBJ2-1, reads DAGVTQSPTHLIKTRGQQVTLRCSPKSGHDTVSWYQQALGQGPQFIFQYYEEEERQRGNFPDRFSGHQFPNYSSELNVNALLLGDSALYLCASSLWWSSYNEQFFGPGTRLTVL.